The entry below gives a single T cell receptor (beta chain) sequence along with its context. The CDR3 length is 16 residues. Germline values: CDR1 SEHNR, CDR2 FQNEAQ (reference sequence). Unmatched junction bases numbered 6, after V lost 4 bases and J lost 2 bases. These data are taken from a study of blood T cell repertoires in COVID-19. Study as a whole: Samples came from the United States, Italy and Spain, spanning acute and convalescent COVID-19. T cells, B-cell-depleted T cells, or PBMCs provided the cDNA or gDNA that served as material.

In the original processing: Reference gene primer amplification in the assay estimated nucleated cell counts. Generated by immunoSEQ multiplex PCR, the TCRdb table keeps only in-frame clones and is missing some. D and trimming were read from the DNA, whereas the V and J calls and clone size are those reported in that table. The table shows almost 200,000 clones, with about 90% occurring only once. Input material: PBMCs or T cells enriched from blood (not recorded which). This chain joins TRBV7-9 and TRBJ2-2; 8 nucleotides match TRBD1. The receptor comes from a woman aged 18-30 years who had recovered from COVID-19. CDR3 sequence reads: CASSSQGAVNTGELFF. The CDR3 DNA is TGTGCCAGCAGCTCGCAGGGGGCGGTTAACACCGGGGAGCTGTTTTTT.